The clone carrying this T cell receptor (beta chain) was counted once. This CDR3 is 13 amino acids long. The ends were cut back, 5 bases at V and 9 bases at J, with 13 bases in the middle. Germline CDR1 reads MDHEN; CDR2 reads SYDVKM. Per the original data handling: By means of reference gene primer amplification, nucleated cell counts were estimated. Profiling relied on immunoSEQ multiplex PCR, and the TCRdb table lists in-frame clones only, not all of them. The V and J calls and clone size are taken from that table; D and trimming were inferred from the DNA. The sample contains hundreds of thousands of clones, roughly 86% of which appear only once. These data come from a study of blood T cell repertoires in COVID-19. Overall study context: The United States, Italy and Spain supplied acute and convalescent COVID-19 samples. PBMCs, B-cell-depleted T cells, or T cells provided the cDNA or gDNA that made up the material.

Seattle cases were enrolled at active infection and followed longitudinally. This chain uses TRBV28 with TRBJ1-4; tentative D call: TRBD1 (5 bases). This clonotype originated in a woman under 40 with COVID-19, enrolled during active disease. Source material: peripheral blood. The CDR3 here is CASSQPGVQKLFF. Written as DNA, the CDR3 is TGTGCCAGCAGTCAGCCGGGGGTACAAAAACTGTTTTTT.